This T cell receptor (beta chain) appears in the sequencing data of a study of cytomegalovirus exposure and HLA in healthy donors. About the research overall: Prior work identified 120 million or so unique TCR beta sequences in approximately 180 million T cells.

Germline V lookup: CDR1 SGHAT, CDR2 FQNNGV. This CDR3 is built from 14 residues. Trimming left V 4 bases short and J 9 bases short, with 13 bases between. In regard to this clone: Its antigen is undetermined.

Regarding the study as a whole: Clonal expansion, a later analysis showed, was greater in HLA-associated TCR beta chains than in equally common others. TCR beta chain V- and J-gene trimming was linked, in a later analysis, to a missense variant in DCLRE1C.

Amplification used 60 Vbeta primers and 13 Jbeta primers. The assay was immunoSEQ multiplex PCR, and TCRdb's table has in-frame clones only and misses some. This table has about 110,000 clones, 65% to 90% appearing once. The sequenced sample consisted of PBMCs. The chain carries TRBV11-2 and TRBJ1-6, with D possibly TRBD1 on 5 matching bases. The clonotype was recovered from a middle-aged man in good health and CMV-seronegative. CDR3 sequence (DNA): TGTGCCAGCAGCTCATGGCAGGGAGGTTCACCCCTCCACTTT. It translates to CASSSWQGGSPLHF.